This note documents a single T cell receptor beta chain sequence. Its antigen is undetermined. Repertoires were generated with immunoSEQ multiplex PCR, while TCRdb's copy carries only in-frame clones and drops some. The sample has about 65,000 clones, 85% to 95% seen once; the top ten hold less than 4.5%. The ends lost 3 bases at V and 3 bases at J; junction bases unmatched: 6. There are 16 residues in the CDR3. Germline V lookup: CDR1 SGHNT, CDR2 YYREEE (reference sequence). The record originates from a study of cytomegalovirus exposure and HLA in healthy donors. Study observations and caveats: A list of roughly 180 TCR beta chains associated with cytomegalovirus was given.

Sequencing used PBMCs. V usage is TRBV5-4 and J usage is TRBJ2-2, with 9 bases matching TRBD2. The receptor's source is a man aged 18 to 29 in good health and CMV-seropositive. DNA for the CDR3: TGTGCCAGCAGCTCCGTAGCGGGAGTCTACACCGGGGAGCTGTTTTTT. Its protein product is CASSSVAGVYTGELFF.